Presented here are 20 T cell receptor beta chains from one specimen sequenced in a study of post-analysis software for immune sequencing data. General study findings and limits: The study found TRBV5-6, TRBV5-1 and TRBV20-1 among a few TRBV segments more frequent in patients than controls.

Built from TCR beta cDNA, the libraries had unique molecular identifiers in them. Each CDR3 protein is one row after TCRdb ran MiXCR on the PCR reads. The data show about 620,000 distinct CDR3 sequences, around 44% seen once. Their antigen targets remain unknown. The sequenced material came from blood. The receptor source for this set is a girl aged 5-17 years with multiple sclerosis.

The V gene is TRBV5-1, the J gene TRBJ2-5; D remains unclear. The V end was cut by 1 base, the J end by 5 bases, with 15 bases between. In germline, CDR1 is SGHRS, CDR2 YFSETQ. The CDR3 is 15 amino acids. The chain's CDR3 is CASSLILSFTETQYF. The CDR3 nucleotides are TGCGCCAGCAGCTTGATCCTAAGTTTTACGGAGACCCAGTACTTC.

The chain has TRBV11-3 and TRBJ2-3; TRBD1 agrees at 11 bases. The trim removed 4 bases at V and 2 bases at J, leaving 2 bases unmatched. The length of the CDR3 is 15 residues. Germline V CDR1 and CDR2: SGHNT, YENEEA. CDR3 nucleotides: TGTGCCAGCAGCTCGGGACAGGGGGACACAGATACGCAGTATTTT. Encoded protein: CASSSGQGDTDTQYF. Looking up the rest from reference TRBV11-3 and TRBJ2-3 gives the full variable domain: EAGVVQSPRYKIIEKKQPVAFWCNPISGHNTLYWYLQNLGQGPELLIRYENEEAVDDSQLPKDRFSAERLKGVDSTLKIQPAELGDSAVYLCASSSGQGDTDTQYFGPGTRLTVL.

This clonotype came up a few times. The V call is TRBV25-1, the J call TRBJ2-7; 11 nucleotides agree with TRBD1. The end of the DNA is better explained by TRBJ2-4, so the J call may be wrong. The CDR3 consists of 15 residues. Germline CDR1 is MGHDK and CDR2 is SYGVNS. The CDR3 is CASSLPGTGGNIQYF. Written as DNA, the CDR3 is TGTGCCAGCAGTTTACCCGGGACAGGGGGAAACATTCAGTACTTC.

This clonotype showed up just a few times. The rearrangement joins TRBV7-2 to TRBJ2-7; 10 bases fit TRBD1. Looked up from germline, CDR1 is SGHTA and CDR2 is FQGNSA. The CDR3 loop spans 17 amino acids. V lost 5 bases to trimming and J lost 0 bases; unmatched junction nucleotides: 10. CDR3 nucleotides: TGTGCCAGCAGCACAGGAACCGGGACAGGGGTCTCCTACGAGCAGTACTTC. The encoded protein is CASSTGTGTGVSYEQYF.

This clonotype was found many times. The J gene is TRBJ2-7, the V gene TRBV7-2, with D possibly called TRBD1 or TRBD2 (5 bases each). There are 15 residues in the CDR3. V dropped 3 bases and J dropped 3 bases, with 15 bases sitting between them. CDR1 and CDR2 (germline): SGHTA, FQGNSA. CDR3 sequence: CASSFGGPRNYEQYF. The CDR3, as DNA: TGTGCCAGCAGCTTTGGGGGACCCCGGAACTACGAGCAGTACTTC.

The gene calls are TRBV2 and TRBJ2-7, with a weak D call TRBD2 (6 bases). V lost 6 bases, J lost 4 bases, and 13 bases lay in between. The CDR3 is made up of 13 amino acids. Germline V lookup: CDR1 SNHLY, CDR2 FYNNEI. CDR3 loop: CASSSGTWYEQYF. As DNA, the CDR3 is TGTGCCAGCAGCTCCGGGACTTGGTACGAGCAGTACTTC.

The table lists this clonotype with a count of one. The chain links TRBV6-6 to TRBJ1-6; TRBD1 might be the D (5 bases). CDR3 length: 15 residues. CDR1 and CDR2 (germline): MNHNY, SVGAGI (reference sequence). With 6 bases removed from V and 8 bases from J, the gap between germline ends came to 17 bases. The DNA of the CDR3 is TGTGCCAGCAGCCCCGCGGGAATAGGGGATTCACCCCTCCACTTT. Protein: CASSPAGIGDSPLHF.

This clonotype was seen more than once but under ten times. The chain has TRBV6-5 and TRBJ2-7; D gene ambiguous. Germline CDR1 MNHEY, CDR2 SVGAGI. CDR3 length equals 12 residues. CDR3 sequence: CASTGSPYEQYF. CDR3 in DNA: TGTGCGTCGACCGGGTCCCCCTACGAGCAGTACTTC.

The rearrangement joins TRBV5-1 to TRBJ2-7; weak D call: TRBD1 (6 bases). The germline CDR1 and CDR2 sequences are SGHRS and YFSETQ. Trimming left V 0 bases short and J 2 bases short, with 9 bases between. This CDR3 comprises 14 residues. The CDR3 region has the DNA TGCGCCAGCAGCTTGGACGGGACAACCTACGAGCAGTACTTC. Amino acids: CASSLDGTTYEQYF.

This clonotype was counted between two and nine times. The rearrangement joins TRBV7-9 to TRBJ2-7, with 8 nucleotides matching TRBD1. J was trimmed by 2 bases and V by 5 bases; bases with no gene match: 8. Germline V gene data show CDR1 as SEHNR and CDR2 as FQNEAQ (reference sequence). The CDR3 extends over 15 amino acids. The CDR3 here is CASSPQQGGAYEQYF. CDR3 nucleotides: TGTGCCAGCAGCCCACAACAGGGGGGAGCCTACGAGCAGTACTTC.

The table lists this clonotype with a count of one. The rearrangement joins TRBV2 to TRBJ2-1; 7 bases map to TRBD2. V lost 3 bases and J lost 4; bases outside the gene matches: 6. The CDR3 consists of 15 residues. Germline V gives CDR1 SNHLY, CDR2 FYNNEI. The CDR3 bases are TGTGCCAGCAGTGATGGCGGCGGGGGTTACAATGAGCAGTTCTTC. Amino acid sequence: CASSDGGGGYNEQFF.

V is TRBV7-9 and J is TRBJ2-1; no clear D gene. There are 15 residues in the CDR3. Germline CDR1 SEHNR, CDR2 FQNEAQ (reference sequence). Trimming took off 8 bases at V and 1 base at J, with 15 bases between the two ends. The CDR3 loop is CASFRASPSYNEQFF. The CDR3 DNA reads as TGTGCCAGCTTTCGGGCTTCTCCTTCCTACAATGAGCAGTTCTTC.

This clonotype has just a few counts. CDR3 nucleotide sequence: TGTGCCAGCAGTGCCCCCGGGCGAGCGGGAGGGCAAGAGACCCAGTACTTC. It specifies CASSAPGRAGGQETQYF. This chain connects TRBV6-1 to TRBJ2-5; 10 bases line up with TRBD2. The CDR3 covers 17 residues. The germline V gene has CDR1 MNHNS and CDR2 SASEGT. After removal of 4 bases from V and 2 bases from J, the junction contained 10 bases not matched to a gene.

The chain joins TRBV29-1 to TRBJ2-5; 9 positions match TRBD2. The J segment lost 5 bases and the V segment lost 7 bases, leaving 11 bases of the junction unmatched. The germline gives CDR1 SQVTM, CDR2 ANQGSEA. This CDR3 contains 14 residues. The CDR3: CSAIMRGGRETQYF. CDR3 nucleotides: TGCAGCGCAATCATGCGGGGGGGCCGGGAGACCCAGTACTTC.

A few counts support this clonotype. The CDR3 spells CAISEGVGQGQPQHF. In DNA, the CDR3 is TGTGCCATCAGTGAGGGGGTTGGCCAGGGACAGCCCCAGCATTTT. This chain joins TRBV10-3 and TRBJ1-5, with TRBD1 as a possible D gene (5 bases). Looked up from germline, CDR1 is ENHRY and CDR2 is SYGVKD. CDR3 length: 15 amino acids. Trimming removed 2 bases from V and 7 bases from J, with 15 bases in between.

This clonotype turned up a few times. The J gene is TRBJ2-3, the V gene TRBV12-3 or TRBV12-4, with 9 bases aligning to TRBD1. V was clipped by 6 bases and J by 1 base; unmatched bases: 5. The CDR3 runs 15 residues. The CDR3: CASSHRTGGTDTQYF. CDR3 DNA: TGTGCCAGCAGCCACCGGACAGGGGGCACAGATACGCAGTATTTT.

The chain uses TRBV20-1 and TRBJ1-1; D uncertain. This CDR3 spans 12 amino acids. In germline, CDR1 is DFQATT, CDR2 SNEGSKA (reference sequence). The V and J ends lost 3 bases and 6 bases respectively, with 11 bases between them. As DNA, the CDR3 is TGCAGTGCTAGTCCCCGGGTGTCTGAAGCTTTCTTT. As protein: CSASPRVSEAFF.

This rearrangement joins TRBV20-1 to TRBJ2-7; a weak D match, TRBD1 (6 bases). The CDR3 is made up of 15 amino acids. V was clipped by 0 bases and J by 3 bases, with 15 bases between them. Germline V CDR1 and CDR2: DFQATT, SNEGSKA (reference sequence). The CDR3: CSARDDGGRLYEQYF. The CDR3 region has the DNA TGCAGTGCTAGAGACGATGGGGGCCGTCTCTACGAGCAGTACTTC.

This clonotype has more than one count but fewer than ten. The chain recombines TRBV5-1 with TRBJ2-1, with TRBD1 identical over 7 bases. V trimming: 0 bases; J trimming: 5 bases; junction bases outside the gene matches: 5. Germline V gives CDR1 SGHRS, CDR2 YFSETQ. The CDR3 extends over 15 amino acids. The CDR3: CASSLAPGQDNEQFF. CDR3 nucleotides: TGCGCCAGCAGCTTGGCTCCTGGACAGGACAATGAGCAGTTCTTC.

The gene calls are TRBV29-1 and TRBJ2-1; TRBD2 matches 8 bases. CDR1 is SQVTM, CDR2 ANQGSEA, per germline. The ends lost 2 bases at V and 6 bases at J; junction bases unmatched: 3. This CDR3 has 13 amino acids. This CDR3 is CSVESGSGNEQFF. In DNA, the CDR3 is TGCAGCGTTGAAAGCGGGAGTGGCAATGAGCAGTTCTTC.